The TCR beta chain described here comes from a study of blood T cells in healthy people across ages. CDR3 length equals 13 residues. Trimming took off 7 bases at V and 1 base at J, with 11 bases between the two ends. CDR1 is MNHNS, CDR2 SASEGT, per germline. This clonotype was found a few times. A J-beta primer mix and a sample-barcoded 5' primer were used in a second PCR of roughly 7 to 12 cycles. MiXCR was run by TCRdb on the 5' RACE reads, yielding one entry per CDR3 protein. The sample includes approximately 730,000 distinct CDR3 sequences, about 55% of them seen just once. Total RNA extraction produced at least 5.5 micrograms (per sample) for the study.

The TCR originated in an elderly man in good health. The V and J genes are TRBV6-1 and TRBJ2-7; D not resolved. The sample taken for sequencing was blood. This chain's CDR3 is CASTLRGSYEQYF. CDR3 sequence (DNA): TGTGCCAGCACTCTCCGAGGTTCCTACGAGCAGTACTTC.